The clone carrying this T cell receptor (beta chain) was picked up a small number of times. The antigen remains undetermined. Sequence at one end of the junction differs from germline and may be a read error. This entry belongs to a study of glioma-infiltrating T cells. Study-level findings and limits: Tissue and blood shared very few CDR3 sequences. Tissue-blood divergence was below expectation in non-neoplastic patients, above in gliomas.

The iRepertoire nested amplicon-rescue multiplex PCR amplified TCR alpha and beta CDR3s from RNA. For one-step reverse transcription and amplification, 100-400 ng of tissue mRNA or PBMC total RNA was used. One entry per CDR3 protein results from TCRdb running MiXCR on the multiplex PCR reads. Among 150,000 or so distinct CDR3 sequences, approximately 39% were seen once, and the ten largest hold 20%. Germline V CDR1 and CDR2: MNHEY, SMNVEV (reference sequence). This CDR3 comprises 15 residues. Sequencing was carried out using glioma tissue, nonneoplastic brain tissue, or PBMCs (not recorded which). J is TRBJ2-7 and V is TRBV27, with TRBD2 as a possible D gene (6 bases). This TCR came from a human donor with low-grade glioma or glioblastoma, undergoing nonglioma brain surgery, or in good health (not recorded which). For the CDR3, the DNA is TGTGCCAGCAGCTTATCATATACTAGCACCTACGAGCAGTACTTC. It specifies CASSLSYTSTYEQYF.